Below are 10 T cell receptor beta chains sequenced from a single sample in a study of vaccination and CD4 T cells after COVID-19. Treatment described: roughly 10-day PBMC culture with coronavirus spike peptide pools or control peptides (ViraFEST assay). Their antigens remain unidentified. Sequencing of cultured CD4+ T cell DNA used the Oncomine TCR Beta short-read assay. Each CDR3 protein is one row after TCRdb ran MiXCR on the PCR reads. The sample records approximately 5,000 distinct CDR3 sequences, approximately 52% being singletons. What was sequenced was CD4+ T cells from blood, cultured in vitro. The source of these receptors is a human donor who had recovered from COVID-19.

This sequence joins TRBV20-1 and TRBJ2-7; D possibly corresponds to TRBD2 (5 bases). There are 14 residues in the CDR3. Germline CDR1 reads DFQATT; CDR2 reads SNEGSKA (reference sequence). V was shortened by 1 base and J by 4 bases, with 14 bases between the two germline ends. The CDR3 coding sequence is TGCAGTGCTAGAGTGGCGGGTACCGAATACGAGCAGTACTTC. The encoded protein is CSARVAGTEYEQYF.

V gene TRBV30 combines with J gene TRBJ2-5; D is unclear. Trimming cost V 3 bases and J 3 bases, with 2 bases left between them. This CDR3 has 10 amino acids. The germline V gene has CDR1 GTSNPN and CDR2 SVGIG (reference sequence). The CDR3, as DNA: TGTGCCTGGAGCAAAGAGACCCAGTACTTC. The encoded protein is CAWSKETQYF.

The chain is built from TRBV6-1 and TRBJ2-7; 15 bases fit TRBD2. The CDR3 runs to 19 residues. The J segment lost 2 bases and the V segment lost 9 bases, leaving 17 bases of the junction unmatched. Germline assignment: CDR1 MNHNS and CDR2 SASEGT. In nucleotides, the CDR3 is TGTGCCAGTTCTAAGGGGTGGACTAGCGGGAGGGCCGGGGCCTACGAGCAGTACTTC. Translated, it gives CASSKGWTSGRAGAYEQYF.

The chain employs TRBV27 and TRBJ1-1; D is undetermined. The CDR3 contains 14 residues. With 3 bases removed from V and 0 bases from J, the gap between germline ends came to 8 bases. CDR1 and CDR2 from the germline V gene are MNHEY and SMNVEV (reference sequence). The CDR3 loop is CASSLSRLNTEAFF. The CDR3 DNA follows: TGTGCCAGCAGTTTGAGTCGGTTGAACACTGAAGCTTTCTTT.

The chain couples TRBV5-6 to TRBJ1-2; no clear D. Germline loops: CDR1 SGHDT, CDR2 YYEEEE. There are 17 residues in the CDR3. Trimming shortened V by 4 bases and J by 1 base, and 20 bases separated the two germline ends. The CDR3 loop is CASSDGGHFKLNYGYTF. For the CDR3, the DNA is TGTGCCAGCAGCGATGGCGGCCATTTCAAACTTAACTATGGCTACACCTTC. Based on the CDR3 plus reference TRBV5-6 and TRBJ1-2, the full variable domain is DAGVTQSPTHLIKTRGQQVTLRCSPKSGHDTVSWYQQALGQGPQFIFQYYEEEERQRGNFPDRFSGHQFPNYSSELNVNALLLGDSALYLCASSDGGHFKLNYGYTFGSGTRLTVV.

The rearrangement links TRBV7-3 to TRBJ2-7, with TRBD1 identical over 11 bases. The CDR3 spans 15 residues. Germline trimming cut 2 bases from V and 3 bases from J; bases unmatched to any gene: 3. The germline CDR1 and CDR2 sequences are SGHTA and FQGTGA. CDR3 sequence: CASSLDGTGGYEQYF. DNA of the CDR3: TGTGCCAGCAGCTTAGATGGGACAGGGGGCTACGAGCAGTACTTC.

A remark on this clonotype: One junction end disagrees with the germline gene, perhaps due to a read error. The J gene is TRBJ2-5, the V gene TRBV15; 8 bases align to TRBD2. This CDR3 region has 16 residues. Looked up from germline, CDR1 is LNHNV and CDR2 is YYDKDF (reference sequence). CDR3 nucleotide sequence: TGTGCCACCAGCAGAGCGAATAGCGGGGTCCAAGAGACCCTGTACTTC. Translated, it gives CATSRANSGVQETLYF.

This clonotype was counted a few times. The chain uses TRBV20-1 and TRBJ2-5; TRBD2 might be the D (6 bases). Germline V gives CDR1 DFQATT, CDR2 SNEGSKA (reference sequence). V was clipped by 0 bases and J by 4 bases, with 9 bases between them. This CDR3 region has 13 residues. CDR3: CSARDWRVETQYF. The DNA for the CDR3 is TGCAGTGCTAGAGATTGGAGGGTAGAGACCCAGTACTTC.

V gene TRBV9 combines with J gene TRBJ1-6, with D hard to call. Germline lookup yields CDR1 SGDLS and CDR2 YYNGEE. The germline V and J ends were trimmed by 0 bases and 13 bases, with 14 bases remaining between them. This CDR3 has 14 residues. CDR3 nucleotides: TGTGCCAGCAGCGTAGACGAGGGCGGTGAGCCCCTCCACTTT. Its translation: CASSVDEGGEPLHF.

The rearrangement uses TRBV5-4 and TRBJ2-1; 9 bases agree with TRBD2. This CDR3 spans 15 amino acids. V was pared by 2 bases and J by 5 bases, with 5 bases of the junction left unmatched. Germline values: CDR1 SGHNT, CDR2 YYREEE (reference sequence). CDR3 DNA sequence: TGTGCCAGCAGCTTCCAGCGGGGGGATAACAATGAGCAGTTCTTC. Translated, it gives CASSFQRGDNNEQFF. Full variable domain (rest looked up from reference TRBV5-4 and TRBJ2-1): ETGVTQSPTHLIKTRGQQVTLRCSSQSGHNTVSWYQQALGQGPQFIFQYYREEENGRGNFPPRFSGLQFPNYSSELNVNALELDDSALYLCASSFQRGDNNEQFFGPGTRLTVL.